These T cell receptor beta chains were read from a single sample in a study of response to subunit inactivated influenza vaccine. TCRdb re-derived calls from the RT-PCR reads in MiXCR, one entry per CDR3 protein. The data contain 540,000 or so distinct CDR3 sequences, over 10% of them seen just once; the ten biggest clones take up around 14%. This specimen consisted of PBMCs from blood, obtained roughly 46 days after vaccination. These receptors all stem from a man aged 50 or older who received an inactivated influenza vaccine. The CDR3 runs from the conserved cysteine through the conserved F or W. The D gene is left open where the match is weak. For some rows the clone size is stated as once, few or many, or as a class when expanded; others skip it.

D: -; J: TRBJ1-5; size: -; V: TRBV20-1; CDR3: CSAYPGLLNQPQHF; DNA: TGCAGTGCCTATCCGGGACTTCTGAATCAGCCCCAGCATTTT
D: -; J: TRBJ1-1; size: -; V: TRBV5-1; CDR3: CASSRDGYTEAFF; DNA: TGCGCCAGCAGCAGGGACGGATACACTGAAGCTTTCTTT
D: -; J: TRBJ2-5; size: few; V: TRBV10-3; CDR3: CAISESTSYQETQYF; DNA: TGTGCCATCAGTGAGTCGACGTCGTACCAAGAGACCCAGTACTTC
D: -; J: TRBJ2-7; size: many; V: TRBV12-3/TRBV12-4; CDR3: CASSSLQGGVYEQYF; DNA: TGTGCCAGCAGTTCGTTACAGGGGGGGGTCTACGAGCAGTACTTC
D: -; J: TRBJ2-3; size: many; V: TRBV20-1; CDR3: CSAILPGATDTQYF; DNA: TGCAGTGCTATCTTGCCGGGAGCCACAGATACGCAGTATTTT
D: -; J: TRBJ1-2; size: few; V: TRBV20-1; CDR3: CSASGGAGGYTF; DNA: TGCAGTGCTAGTGGGGGGGCTGGTGGCTACACCTTC
D: TRBD1; J: TRBJ1-6; size: once; V: TRBV5-5; CDR3: CARSFSGTGGSPLNF; DNA: TGTGCCAGAAGCTTCTCCGGGACAGGAGGTTCACCCCTCAACTTT
D: TRBD2; J: TRBJ2-5; size: few; V: TRBV25-1; CDR3: CASSDTGTRGAETQYF; DNA: TGTGCCAGCAGTGATACCGGGACTAGAGGTGCAGAGACCCAGTACTTC
D: -; J: TRBJ2-5; size: few; V: TRBV6-1; CDR3: CASMIGFQETQYF; DNA: TGTGCCAGCATGATAGGGTTTCAAGAGACCCAGTACTTC
D: -; J: TRBJ1-1; size: few; V: TRBV20-1; CDR3: CSAMGPSNTEAFF; DNA: TGCAGTGCCATGGGACCGTCGAACACTGAAGCTTTCTTT
D: TRBD1; J: TRBJ1-2; size: -; V: TRBV2; CDR3: CASSNRGFRYTF; DNA: TGTGCCAGCAGTAACAGGGGGTTCCGCTACACCTTC
D: -; J: TRBJ2-7; size: few; V: TRBV7-2; CDR3: CASSLVLHEQYF; DNA: TGTGCCAGCAGCTTAGTCCTCCACGAGCAGTACTTC
D: TRBD2; J: TRBJ2-3; size: -; V: TRBV19; CDR3: CASSIRAGGRTDTQYF; DNA: TGTGCCAGTAGTATAAGAGCGGGGGGGCGCACAGATACGCAGTATTTT
D: -; J: TRBJ2-5; size: -; V: TRBV20-1; CDR3: CSARGHRAGETQYF; DNA: TGCAGTGCTAGAGGGCACAGGGCCGGTGAGACCCAGTACTTC
D: -; J: TRBJ1-1; size: -; V: TRBV6-1; CDR3: CASSRKWNTEAFF; DNA: TGTGCCAGCAGCCGCAAATGGAACACTGAAGCTTTCTTT
D: -; J: TRBJ2-5; size: few; V: TRBV6-6; CDR3: CASSSPGPSAYF; DNA: TGTGCCAGCAGCTCACCTGGACCCTCGGCGTACTTC
D: -; J: TRBJ1-4; size: few; V: TRBV7-2; CDR3: CASSFGRREKLFF; DNA: TGTGCCAGCAGCTTCGGCCGACGTGAAAAACTGTTTTTT
D: -; J: TRBJ2-4; size: -; V: TRBV7-9; CDR3: CASSPEPLGKNIQYF; DNA: TGTGCCAGCAGCCCTGAACCTCTAGGCAAAAACATTCAGTACTTC
D: -; J: TRBJ2-1; size: few; V: TRBV20-1; CDR3: CSVPGPIQQSSYNEQFF; DNA: TGCAGTGTGCCGGGACCAATACAACAAAGCTCCTACAATGAGCAGTTCTTC
D: TRBD2; J: TRBJ2-7; size: few; V: TRBV19; CDR3: CASSMTSGILMYEQYF; DNA: TGTGCCAGTAGTATGACTAGCGGGATCCTCATGTACGAGCAGTACTTC
D: -; J: TRBJ2-5; size: -; V: TRBV20-1; CDR3: CSARGTGQETQYF; DNA: TGCAGTGCTAGAGGGACGGGCCAAGAGACCCAGTACTTC
D: -; J: TRBJ2-7; size: few; V: TRBV6-5; CDR3: CASTSFGGEQYF; DNA: TGTGCCAGCACGAGTTTTGGGGGCGAGCAGTACTTC
D: TRBD2; J: TRBJ2-1; size: few; V: TRBV7-9; CDR3: CASSGAGAVYNEQFF; DNA: TGTGCCAGCAGTGGTGCGGGAGCTGTCTACAATGAGCAGTTCTTC
D: -; J: TRBJ2-3; size: many; V: TRBV4-3; CDR3: CASSPSGSTDTQYF; DNA: TGCGCCAGCAGCCCCAGCGGAAGCACAGATACGCAGTATTTT
D: TRBD1; J: TRBJ2-7; size: few; V: TRBV11-2; CDR3: CASSFLVSLGQGAGEQYF; DNA: TGTGCCAGCAGCTTCTTGGTTAGTCTCGGACAGGGGGCTGGCGAGCAGTACTTC
D: -; J: TRBJ2-5; size: many; V: TRBV12-3/TRBV12-4; CDR3: CASKGYQETQYF; DNA: TGTGCCAGCAAGGGCTACCAAGAGACCCAGTACTTC
D: -; J: TRBJ2-7; size: -; V: TRBV20-1; CDR3: CSAGRHSYEQYF; DNA: TGCAGTGCTGGACGACACAGCTACGAGCAGTACTTC
D: TRBD2; J: TRBJ2-3; size: -; V: TRBV29-1; CDR3: CSVGLAGGPTDTQYF; DNA: TGCAGCGTCGGACTAGCGGGAGGGCCTACAGATACGCAGTATTTT
D: TRBD2; J: TRBJ2-3; size: few; V: TRBV12-3/TRBV12-4; CDR3: CASSLPPAGVDTQYF; DNA: TGTGCCAGCAGCCTCCCCCCAGCGGGAGTGGATACGCAGTATTTT
D: -; J: TRBJ2-7; size: few; V: TRBV20-1; CDR3: CSARTQLWQYF; DNA: TGCAGTGCTAGAACCCAACTCTGGCAGTACTTC
D: -; J: TRBJ2-1; size: -; V: TRBV2; CDR3: CASSLEVTEQFF; DNA: TGTGCCAGCAGTCTAGAAGTCACTGAGCAGTTCTTC
D: TRBD1; J: TRBJ2-7; size: few; V: TRBV10-3; CDR3: CAISPGTGASYEQYF; DNA: TGTGCCATCAGTCCCGGGACAGGGGCCTCCTACGAGCAGTACTTC
D: -; J: TRBJ2-2; size: -; V: TRBV5-1; CDR3: CASSRIQGKTGELFF; DNA: TGCGCCAGCAGCCGGATTCAGGGGAAAACCGGGGAGCTGTTTTTT
D: -; J: TRBJ1-2; size: -; V: TRBV29-1; CDR3: CSVVRALGYGYTF; DNA: TGCAGCGTTGTGAGGGCCCTGGGCTATGGCTACACCTTC
D: -; J: TRBJ1-3; size: few; V: TRBV4-2; CDR3: CASSRQVSGNTIYF; DNA: TGTGCCAGCAGCCGACAGGTCTCTGGAAACACCATATATTTT
D: -; J: TRBJ2-7; size: many; V: TRBV6-5; CDR3: CASSYLQGSYEQYF; DNA: TGTGCCAGCAGTTACCTGCAGGGTTCCTACGAGCAGTACTTC
D: TRBD1; J: TRBJ1-4; size: few; V: TRBV7-9; CDR3: CASSTDRVSPEKLFF; DNA: TGTGCCAGCAGCACCGACAGGGTCAGCCCTGAAAAACTGTTTTTT
D: TRBD2; J: TRBJ2-1; size: -; V: TRBV29-1; CDR3: CSAILAGGQHEQFF; DNA: TGCAGCGCCATACTAGCGGGAGGGCAGCATGAGCAGTTCTTC
D: TRBD1; J: TRBJ2-1; size: -; V: TRBV10-3; CDR3: CATQGEAANSYNEQFF; DNA: TGTGCCACCCAGGGGGAAGCGGCTAACTCCTACAATGAGCAGTTCTTC
D: TRBD1; J: TRBJ1-1; size: -; V: TRBV6-4; CDR3: CASSDRPTGSTEAFF; DNA: TGTGCCAGCAGTGACAGACCGACAGGGAGCACTGAAGCTTTCTTT
D: -; J: TRBJ2-7; size: many; V: TRBV6-2/TRBV6-3; CDR3: CASSYSISYEQYF; DNA: TGTGCCAGCAGTTACTCGATTAGCTACGAGCAGTACTTC
D: -; J: TRBJ2-1; size: -; V: TRBV11-2; CDR3: CASSFSYDNEQFF; DNA: TGTGCCAGCAGCTTCTCGTACGACAATGAGCAGTTCTTC
D: TRBD1; J: TRBJ2-6; size: -; V: TRBV5-6; CDR3: CASSSVRDRVPSGANVLTF; DNA: TGTGCCAGCAGCTCGGTCCGGGACAGAGTACCCTCTGGGGCCAACGTCCTGACTTTC
D: -; J: TRBJ1-5; size: few; V: TRBV10-3; CDR3: CAISEQGENQPQHF; DNA: TGTGCCATCAGTGAACAGGGCGAGAATCAGCCCCAGCATTTT
D: TRBD1; J: TRBJ2-2; size: -; V: TRBV6-2/TRBV6-3; CDR3: CASSYLDRGNGELFF; DNA: TGTGCCAGCAGTTACCTGGACAGGGGTAACGGGGAGCTGTTTTTT
D: TRBD2; J: TRBJ2-1; size: -; V: TRBV5-1; CDR3: CASSERTAGDNEQFF; DNA: TGCGCCAGCAGCGAAAGAACAGCGGGGGACAATGAGCAGTTCTTC
D: -; J: TRBJ1-1; size: -; V: TRBV28; CDR3: CATVPRNTEAFF; DNA: TGTGCCACCGTCCCAAGGAACACTGAAGCTTTCTTT
D: TRBD2; J: TRBJ2-1; size: -; V: TRBV6-2/TRBV6-3; CDR3: CATERGSGRDEQFF; DNA: TGTGCCACCGAGAGGGGTAGCGGGAGGGATGAGCAGTTCTTC
D: TRBD2; J: TRBJ2-1; size: many; V: TRBV5-6; CDR3: CASRTFSGRAVSYNEQFF; DNA: TGTGCCAGCAGAACCTTTAGCGGGAGGGCCGTTTCTTACAATGAGCAGTTCTTC
D: -; J: TRBJ2-3; size: few; V: TRBV20-1; CDR3: CSARDRQGGTLTTQYF; DNA: TGCAGTGCTAGAGATCGACAGGGAGGGACCCTAACTACGCAGTATTTT
D: TRBD1; J: TRBJ2-1; size: -; V: TRBV5-1; CDR3: CASSWGQGGNEQFF; DNA: TGCGCCAGCAGCTGGGGACAGGGCGGGAATGAGCAGTTCTTC
D: -; J: TRBJ2-3; size: few; V: TRBV12-3/TRBV12-4; CDR3: CASSLATPTDTQYF; DNA: TGTGCCAGCAGTTTAGCTACCCCCACAGATACGCAGTATTTT
D: -; J: TRBJ2-5; size: -; V: TRBV18; CDR3: CASSPMGGQETQYF; DNA: TGTGCCAGCTCACCAATGGGTGGGCAAGAGACCCAGTACTTC
D: -; J: TRBJ2-7; size: -; V: TRBV3-1; CDR3: CASSQGGGRYEQYF; DNA: TGTGCCAGCAGCCAAGGCGGAGGGAGGTACGAGCAGTACTTC
D: -; J: TRBJ2-7; size: -; V: TRBV7-8; CDR3: CASTSGRGDYEQYF; DNA: TGTGCCAGCACCTCGGGGAGGGGGGACTACGAGCAGTACTTC
D: TRBD1; J: TRBJ1-5; size: -; V: TRBV28; CDR3: CASDPTGHYQPQHF; DNA: TGTGCCAGCGACCCGACAGGGCATTATCAGCCCCAGCATTTT